This note documents a single TCR beta chain sequence. Sequence at one end of the junction differs from germline and may be a read error. Alongside a J-beta primer mix, a sample-barcoded 5' primer served in a second PCR lasting roughly 7 to 11 cycles. TCRdb itself ran the 5' RACE reads through MiXCR, one entry per CDR3 protein. Here the sample spans roughly 500,000 distinct CDR3 sequences, 20% to 30% being singletons. From germline, CDR1 is SNHLY and CDR2 FYNNEI. The CDR3 spans 13 residues. The sample comes from a study of blood T cells in healthy people across ages. These data were likewise used in another study, on T cells of mothers and their children. From that study: Each mother yielded more than 8 million TCR beta CDR3 reads. Each child yielded several million reads.

Sequenced input: blood. The receptor's source is a boy aged 10-17 years in good health. The chain employs TRBV2 and TRBJ1-2; weak D call: TRBD1 (6 bases). In DNA, the CDR3 is TGTGCCGGCAGTGAGGGGGGACTCCTTGGCTACACCTTC. Translation: CAGSEGGLLGYTF.